What follows are 8 T cell receptor beta chains derived from one specimen sequenced in a study of Ad26.COV2.S vaccination and SARS-CoV-2 variants (dated by TCRdb to 2020 to 2023). The sample's treatment or condition label, decoded: about 20 received Ad26.COV2.S at low or high dose, single or two shots; about 5 received placebo; per-sample allocation not given. For vaccine and placebo recipients, the sequenced repertoires came from samples collected on day 63 after the first injection. The receptor library was made with the immunoSEQ multiplex PCR assay. The clones in this table, taken by TCRdb from immuneACCESS, are in-frame only. Not every clone is retained; where verified, under half of the shortfall comes from an unresolved V gene, and the cause of the rest is unknown. The sample table shows 400,000 or so clones, and approximately 91% are seen once. The top ten hold 3.5% of the sample. Here the sequenced sample was peripheral blood, taken in a trial of Ad26.COV2.S vaccine versus placebo. The source of these receptors is a person aged 18-60 years who received the Ad26.COV2.S COVID-19 vaccine or a placebo.

Note on this clone: The junction and the germline gene differ at one end; a read error may be behind it. The J gene is TRBJ2-7, the V gene TRBV7-8; 9 nucleotides line up with TRBD2. This CDR3 is built from 17 residues. Germline V gene data show CDR1 as SGHVS and CDR2 as FQNEAQ. DNA for the CDR3: TGTGCCAGCAGCTTAGCGTCAGGGACTAGCACCTCCTTCGAGCAGTACTTC. This encodes CASSLASGTSTSFEQYF. Filled out from reference TRBV7-8 and TRBJ2-7, the complete variable domain reads GAGVSQSPRYKVAKRGQDVALRCDPISGHVSLFWYQQALGQGPEFLTYFQNEAQLDKSGLPSDRFFAERPEGSVSTLKIQRTQQEDSAVYLCASSLASGTSTSFEQYFGPGTRLTVT.

This clone was picked up one time. This chain links TRBV6-6 with TRBJ1-2; D remains unclear. This CDR3 contains 10 residues. CDR1 and CDR2 from the germline V gene are MNHNY and SVGAGI (reference sequence). Trimming cost V 2 bases and J 6 bases, with 1 base left between them. CDR3 nucleotides: TGTGCCAGCAGTTACAATGGCTACACCTTC. This translates into CASSYNGYTF.

The genes are TRBV6-2 or TRBV6-3 and TRBJ1-1; D call uncertain. V was shortened by 4 bases and J by 4 bases, with 4 bases between the two germline ends. CDR1 MNHEY and CDR2 SVGEGT come from the germline V gene. This CDR3 comprises 11 residues. Here the CDR3 DNA reads TGTGCCAGCAGTTTCGGCACTGAAGCTTTCTTT. This translates into CASSFGTEAFF.

V is TRBV13 and J is TRBJ2-7; the D gene could be TRBD1 or TRBD2 (7 bases each). Germline V gives CDR1 PRHDT, CDR2 FYEKMQ (reference sequence). CDR3 length equals 15 residues. Trimming took 6 bases from V and 3 from J, leaving 18 bases between them. The CDR3 reads CASSGGDSEDYEQYF. CDR3 sequence (DNA): TGTGCCAGCAGTGGGGGGGACAGCGAAGACTACGAGCAGTACTTC.

The genes are TRBV4-3 and TRBJ1-2; weak D call: TRBD1 (5 bases). CDR1 is LGHNA, CDR2 YSLEER, per germline. Trimming pared 3 bases from V and 0 bases from J, leaving 14 bases between. This CDR3 region has 16 residues. The CDR3 bases are TGCGCCAGCAGCCAGGCCCTGGGACCAGCTAACTATGGCTACACCTTC. Translated: CASSQALGPANYGYTF.

The V call is TRBV10-3, the J call TRBJ1-2; D unclear. The CDR3 has 13 residues. The V end lost 4 bases, the J end lost 4 bases, and 10 bases lay between the germline ends. CDR1 and CDR2 from the germline V gene are ENHRY and SYGVKD. CDR3 coding DNA: TGTGCCATCAGTGCTCAGTCTTCCTATGGCTACACCTTC. This codes for CAISAQSSYGYTF.

This clone was seen only a few times. The chain has TRBV18 and TRBJ2-2; D possibly corresponds to TRBD1 (6 bases). V gave up 4 bases and J gave up 2 bases, with 14 bases separating them. The CDR3 is made up of 16 amino acids. The germline V gene encodes CDR1 KGHSH and CDR2 LQKENI. This CDR3 is CASSRSPGHNTGELFF. The CDR3 DNA reads as TGTGCCAGCTCACGGAGCCCGGGACATAACACCGGGGAGCTGTTTTTT.

This clone showed up just once. V is TRBV20-1 and J is TRBJ2-3; TRBD2 aligns across 10 bases. Trimming cost V 3 bases and J 7 bases; bases outside gene matches: 4. The germline gives CDR1 DFQATT, CDR2 SNEGSKA (reference sequence). The CDR3 loop spans 13 amino acids. The CDR3 DNA reads TGCAGTGCTAGTCCTAGCGGGGGTAATACGCAGTATTTT. This sequence encodes CSASPSGGNTQYF.